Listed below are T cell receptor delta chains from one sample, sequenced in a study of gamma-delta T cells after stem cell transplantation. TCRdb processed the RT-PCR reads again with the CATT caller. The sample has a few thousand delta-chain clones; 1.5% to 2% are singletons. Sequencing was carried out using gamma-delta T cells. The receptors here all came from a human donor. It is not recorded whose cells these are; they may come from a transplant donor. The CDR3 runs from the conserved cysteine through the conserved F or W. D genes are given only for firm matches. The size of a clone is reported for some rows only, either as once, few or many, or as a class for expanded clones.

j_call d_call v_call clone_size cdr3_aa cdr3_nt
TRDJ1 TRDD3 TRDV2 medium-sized CACDTVGTTGGHVPDKLIF TGTGCCTGTGACACCGTGGGCACTACTGGGGGACACGTTCCCGATAAACTCATCTTT
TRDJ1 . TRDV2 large CACDTLGVLTDKLIF TGTGCCTGTGACACCTTGGGGGTGCTGACCGATAAACTCATCTTT
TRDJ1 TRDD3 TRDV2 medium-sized CACDEWSAGGPYTDKLIF TGTGCCTGTGACGAGTGGAGTGCTGGGGGACCGTACACCGATAAACTCATCTTT
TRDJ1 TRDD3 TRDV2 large CACDTLLGEDKLIF TGTGCCTGTGACACATTACTGGGGGAAGATAAACTCATCTTT
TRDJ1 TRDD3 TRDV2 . CACDTLLGDTPSDKLIF TGTGCCTGTGACACCCTACTGGGGGATACGCCTTCCGATAAACTCATCTTT
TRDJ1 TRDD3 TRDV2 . CACDPLLGDRTQLIF TGTGCCTGTGACCCGCTTCTGGGGGATAGAACACAACTCATCTTT
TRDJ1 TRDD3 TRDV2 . CACDTLGDPDKLIF TGTGCCTGTGACACCTTGGGGGATCCCGATAAACTCATCTTT
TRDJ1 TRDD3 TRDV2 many CACDTLPYTGDRYTDKLIF TGTGCCTGTGACACCCTTCCCTATACTGGGGACCGATACACCGATAAACTCATCTTT
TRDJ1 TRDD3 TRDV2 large CACDNWGISTDKLIF TGTGCCTGTGACAACTGGGGGATAAGCACCGATAAACTCATCTTT
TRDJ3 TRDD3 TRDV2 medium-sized CACDRVLGDHTILGDTRQMFF TGTGCCTGTGACAGGGTACTGGGGGATCACACCATCCTGGGCGACACCCGACAGATGTTTTTC
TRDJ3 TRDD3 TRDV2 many CACDTWGSLHDSSWDTRQMFF TGTGCCTGTGACACCTGGGGGAGCCTACATGATAGCTCCTGGGACACCCGACAGATGTTTTTC
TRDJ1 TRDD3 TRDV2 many CACDRLGEQYTDKLIF TGTGCCTGTGACAGACTGGGGGAACAGTACACCGATAAACTCATCTTT
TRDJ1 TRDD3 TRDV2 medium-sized CACDTLGVPTDRLIF TGTGCCTGTGACACCCTGGGGGTCCCCACCGATAGACTCATCTTT
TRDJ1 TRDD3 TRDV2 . CACDTLLGDTATDKLIF TGTGCCTGTGACACCTTACTGGGGGATACCGCCACCGATAAACTCATCTTT
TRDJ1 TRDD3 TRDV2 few CACDPLSGGRGGEDTDKLIF TGTGCCTGTGACCCCCTCTCTGGGGGCCGAGGAGGAGAGGACACCGATAAACTCATCTTT
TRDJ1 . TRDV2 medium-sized CACDPLGSHTDKLIF TGTGCCTGTGACCCCTTGGGGTCCCACACCGATAAACTCATCTTT
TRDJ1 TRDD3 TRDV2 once CACDTLAGGYGTDKLIF TGTGCCTGTGACACCCTCGCTGGGGGATACGGCACCGATAAACTCATCTTT
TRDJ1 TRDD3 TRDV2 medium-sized CACDTVLGDPGREDKLIF TGTGCCTGTGACACCGTACTGGGGGACCCTGGTCGGGAGGATAAACTCATCTTT
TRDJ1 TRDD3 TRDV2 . CACGVLGDTSTTDKLIF TGTGCCTGTGGCGTACTGGGGGATACGTCAACCACCGATAAACTCATCTTT
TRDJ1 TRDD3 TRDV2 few CACDRVLGDTLLTDKLIF TGTGCCTGTGACCGCGTACTGGGGGATACCCTCCTCACCGATAAACTCATCTTT
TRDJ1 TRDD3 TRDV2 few CACDAVLGDTATDKLIF TGTGCCTGTGACGCTGTACTGGGGGATACCGCCACCGATAAACTCATCTTT
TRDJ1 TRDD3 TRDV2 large CACDTVAGGLQYTDKLIF TGTGCCTGTGACACCGTTGCTGGGGGGTTGCAATACACCGATAAACTCATCTTT
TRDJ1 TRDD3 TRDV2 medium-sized CACDTVTTGGYNSDKLIF TGTGCCTGTGACACCGTTACAACTGGGGGATACAACTCCGATAAACTCATCTTT
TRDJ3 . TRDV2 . CACDKIPPAKSPWDTRQMFF TGTGCCTGTGACAAAATCCCACCCGCCAAAAGCCCCTGGGACACCCGACAGATGTTTTTC
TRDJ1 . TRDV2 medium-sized CACDAVGGTDKLIF TGTGCCTGTGACGCGGTGGGGGGGACCGATAAACTCATCTTT
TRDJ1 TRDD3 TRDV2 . CACDTVGGLKTDKLIF TGTGCCTGTGACACCGTTGGGGGATTGAAAACCGATAAACTCATCTTT
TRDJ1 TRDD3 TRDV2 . CACDQVLGDRYTDKLIF TGTGCCTGTGACCAAGTACTGGGGGATCGATACACCGATAAACTCATCTTT
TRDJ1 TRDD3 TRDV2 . CACDILGGSDKLIF TGTGCCTGTGATATCCTGGGGGGGTCCGATAAACTCATCTTT
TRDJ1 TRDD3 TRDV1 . CALGTILGYWGWPADKLIF TGTGCTCTTGGGACTATCCTCGGGTACTGGGGGTGGCCGGCCGATAAACTCATCTTT
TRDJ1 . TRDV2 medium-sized CACDTLHQRHTDKLIF TGTGCCTGTGACACCTTACACCAAAGACACACCGATAAACTCATCTTT
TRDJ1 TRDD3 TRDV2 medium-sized CACEPLTWTGGVHTDKLIF TGTGCCTGTGAACCCTTAACCTGGACTGGGGGAGTCCACACCGATAAACTCATCTTT
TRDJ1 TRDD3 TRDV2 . CACDPLLGDTVYTDKLIF TGTGCCTGTGATCCTCTACTGGGGGATACCGTGTACACCGATAAACTCATCTTT
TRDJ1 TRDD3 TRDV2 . CACDTVTGGPLPRTDKLIF TGTGCCTGTGACACCGTGACTGGGGGCCCTCTTCCTCGGACCGATAAACTCATCTTT
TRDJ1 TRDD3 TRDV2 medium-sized CACDTVGAKTMGDTSTDKLIF TGTGCCTGTGACACCGTGGGGGCCAAGACTATGGGGGATACGTCCACCGATAAACTCATCTTT
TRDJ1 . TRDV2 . CACDTVLGNGRTDKLIF TGTGCCTGTGACACCGTATTGGGGAATGGACGCACCGATAAACTCATCTTT
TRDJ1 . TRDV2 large CACDTLPSRTGGSYPYTDKLIF TGTGCCTGTGACACCTTGCCCTCACGTACTGGGGGTTCCTACCCGTACACCGATAAACTCATCTTT
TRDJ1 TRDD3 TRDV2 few CACDTVGGGYSGTDKLIF TGTGCCTGTGACACCGTTGGTGGGGGATACTCTGGCACCGATAAACTCATCTTT
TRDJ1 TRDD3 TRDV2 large CACDTLGPAGGPDTDKLIF TGTGCCTGTGACACACTCGGTCCAGCTGGGGGACCCGACACCGATAAACTCATCTTT
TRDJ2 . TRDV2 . CACDTLRTGRPSTAQLFF TGTGCCTGTGACACCCTCCGTACTGGGAGGCCTTCGACAGCACAACTCTTCTTT
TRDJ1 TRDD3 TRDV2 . CACDTVGSTGGYEYTDKLIF TGTGCCTGTGACACCGTGGGGAGTACTGGGGGATACGAGTACACCGATAAACTCATCTTT
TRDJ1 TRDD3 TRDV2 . CACDTVGGLGDTDKLIF TGTGCCTGTGACACCGTAGGAGGGCTGGGGGATACCGATAAACTCATCTTT
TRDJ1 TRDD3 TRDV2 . CACDRLGDTREKYTDKLIF TGTGCCTGTGACCGTCTGGGGGATACGCGGGAGAAGTACACCGATAAACTCATCTTT
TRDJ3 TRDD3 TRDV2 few CACDTLGDTDSWDTRQMFF TGTGCCTGTGACACCCTGGGGGATACGGACTCCTGGGACACCCGACAGATGTTTTTC
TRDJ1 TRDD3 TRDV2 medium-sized CACDPLGDTRVNTDKLIF TGTGCCTGTGACCCTCTCGGGGATACGCGGGTGAACACCGATAAACTCATCTTT
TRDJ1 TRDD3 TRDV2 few CACDRLGDMPDKLIF TGTGCCTGTGACCGACTGGGGGATATGCCCGATAAACTCATCTTT
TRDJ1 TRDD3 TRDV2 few CACDTVLGINPGGDELIF TGTGCCTGTGACACCGTACTGGGGATCAACCCGGGTGGGGACGAACTCATCTTT
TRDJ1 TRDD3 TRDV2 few CACDTVGDTRPSGGKLIF TGTGCCTGTGACACCGTGGGGGATACGCGCCCTTCAGGTGGTAAACTCATCTTT
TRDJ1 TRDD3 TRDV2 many CACDTVGGTGGYGTDKLIF TGTGCCTGTGACACCGTAGGAGGGACTGGGGGATACGGGACCGATAAACTCATCTTT